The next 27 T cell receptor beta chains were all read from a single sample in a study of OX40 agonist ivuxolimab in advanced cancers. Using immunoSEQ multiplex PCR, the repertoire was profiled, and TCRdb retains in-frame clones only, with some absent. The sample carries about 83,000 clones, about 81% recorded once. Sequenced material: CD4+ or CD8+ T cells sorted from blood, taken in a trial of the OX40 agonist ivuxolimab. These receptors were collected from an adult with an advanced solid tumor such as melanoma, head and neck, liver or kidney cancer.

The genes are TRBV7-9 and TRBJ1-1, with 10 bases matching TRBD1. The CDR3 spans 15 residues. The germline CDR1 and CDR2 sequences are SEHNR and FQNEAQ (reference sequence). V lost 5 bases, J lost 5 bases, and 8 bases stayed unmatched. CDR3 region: CASSRQGARETEAFF. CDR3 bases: TGTGCCAGCAGCCGACAGGGGGCGCGAGAAACTGAAGCTTTCTTT.

The CDR3, as DNA: TGTGCCAGCAGCCAATATGAGGGGGCCACAGATACGCAGTATTTT. Translated, it gives CASSQYEGATDTQYF. The chain has TRBV4-2 and TRBJ2-3; 7 bases match TRBD1. This CDR3 comprises 15 residues. The trim removed 2 bases at V and 2 bases at J, leaving 4 bases unmatched. Germline V gives CDR1 LGHNA, CDR2 YNFKEQ.

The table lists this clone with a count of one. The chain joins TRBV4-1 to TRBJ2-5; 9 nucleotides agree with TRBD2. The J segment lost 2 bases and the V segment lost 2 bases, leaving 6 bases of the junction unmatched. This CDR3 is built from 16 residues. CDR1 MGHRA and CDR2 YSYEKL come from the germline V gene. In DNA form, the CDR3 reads TGCGCCAGCAGCCAAAGGAACGCGGGGGGGCAAGAGACCCAGTACTTC. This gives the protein CASSQRNAGGQETQYF.

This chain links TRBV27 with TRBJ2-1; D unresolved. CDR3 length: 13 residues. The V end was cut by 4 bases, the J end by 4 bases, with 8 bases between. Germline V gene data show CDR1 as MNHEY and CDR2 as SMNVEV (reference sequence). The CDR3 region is CASSSTDYNEQFF. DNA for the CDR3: TGTGCCAGCAGTTCCACAGATTACAATGAGCAGTTCTTC.

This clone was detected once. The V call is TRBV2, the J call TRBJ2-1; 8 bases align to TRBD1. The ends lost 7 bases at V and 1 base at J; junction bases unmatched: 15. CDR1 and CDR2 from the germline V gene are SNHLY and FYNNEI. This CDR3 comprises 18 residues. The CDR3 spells CASTLAGRQGPSYNEQFF. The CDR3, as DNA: TGTGCCAGCACCCTAGCTGGGCGACAGGGGCCGTCCTACAATGAGCAGTTCTTC. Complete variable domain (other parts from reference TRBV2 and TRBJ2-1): EPEVTQTPSHQVTQMGQEVILRCVPISNHLYFYWYRQILGQKVEFLVSFYNNEISEKSEIFDDQFSVERPDGSNFTLKIRSTKLEDSAMYFCASTLAGRQGPSYNEQFFGPGTRLTVL.

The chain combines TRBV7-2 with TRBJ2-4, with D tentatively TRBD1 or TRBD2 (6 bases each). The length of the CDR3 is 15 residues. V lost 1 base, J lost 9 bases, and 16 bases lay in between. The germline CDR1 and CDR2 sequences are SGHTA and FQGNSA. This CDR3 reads CASSLGQGIGSIQYF. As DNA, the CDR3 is TGTGCCAGCAGCTTAGGTCAGGGGATCGGGAGCATTCAGTACTTC.

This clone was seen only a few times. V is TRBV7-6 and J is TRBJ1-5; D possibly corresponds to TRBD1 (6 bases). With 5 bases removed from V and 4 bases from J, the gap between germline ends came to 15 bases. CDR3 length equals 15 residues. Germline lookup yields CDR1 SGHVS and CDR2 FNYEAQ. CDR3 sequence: CASSGQQGVNQPQHF. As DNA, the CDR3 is TGTGCCAGCAGCGGGCAACAGGGAGTAAATCAGCCCCAGCATTTT. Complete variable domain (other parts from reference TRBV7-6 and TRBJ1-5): GAGVSQSPRYKVTKRGQDVALRCDPISGHVSLYWYRQALGQGPEFLTYFNYEAQQDKSGLPNDRFSAERPEGSISTLTIQRTEQRDSAMYRCASSGQQGVNQPQHFGDGTRLSIL.

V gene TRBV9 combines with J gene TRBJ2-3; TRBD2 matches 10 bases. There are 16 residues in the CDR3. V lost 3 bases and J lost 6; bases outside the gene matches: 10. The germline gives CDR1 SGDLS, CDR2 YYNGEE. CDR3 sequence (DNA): TGTGCCAGCAGCGCCGGACTAGCGGATATGAGTGATACGCAGTATTTT. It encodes CASSAGLADMSDTQYF.

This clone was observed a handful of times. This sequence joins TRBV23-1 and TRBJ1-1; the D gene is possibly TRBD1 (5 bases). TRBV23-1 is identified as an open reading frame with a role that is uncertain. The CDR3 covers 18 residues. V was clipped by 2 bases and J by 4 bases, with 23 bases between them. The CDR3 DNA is TGCGCCAGCAGTCAAAAACTCCCGTGGGGGGTTATGTGCACTGAAGCTTTCTTT. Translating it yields CASSQKLPWGVMCTEAFF.

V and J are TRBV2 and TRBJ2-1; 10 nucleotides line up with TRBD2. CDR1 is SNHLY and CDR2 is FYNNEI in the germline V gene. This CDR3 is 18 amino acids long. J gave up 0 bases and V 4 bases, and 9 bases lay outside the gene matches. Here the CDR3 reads CASSGPTERGGSYNEQFF. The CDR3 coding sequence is TGTGCCAGCAGTGGCCCTACGGAGCGGGGGGGCTCCTACAATGAGCAGTTCTTC.

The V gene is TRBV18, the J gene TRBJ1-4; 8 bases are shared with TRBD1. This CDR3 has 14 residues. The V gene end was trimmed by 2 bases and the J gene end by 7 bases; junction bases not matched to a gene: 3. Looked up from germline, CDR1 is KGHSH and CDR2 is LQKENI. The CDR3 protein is CASSPDRGGEKLFF. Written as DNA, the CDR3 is TGTGCCAGCTCACCAGACAGGGGTGGTGAAAAACTGTTTTTT.

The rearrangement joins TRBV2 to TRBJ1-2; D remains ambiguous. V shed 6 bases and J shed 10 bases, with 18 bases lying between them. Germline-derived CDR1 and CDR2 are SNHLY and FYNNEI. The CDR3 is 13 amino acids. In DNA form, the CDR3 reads TGTGCCAGCAGCCTCCAACAGTGGGTTGACTACACCTTC. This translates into CASSLQQWVDYTF.

The CDR3 coding sequence is TGTGCCAGCTCACCTTCGGGGAACACTGAAGCTTTCTTT. Amino acid sequence: CASSPSGNTEAFF. The V gene is TRBV18, the J gene TRBJ1-1; no clear D gene. This CDR3 has 13 amino acids. Germline loops: CDR1 KGHSH, CDR2 LQKENI. Trimming shortened V by 3 bases and J by 1 base, and 6 bases separated the two germline ends.

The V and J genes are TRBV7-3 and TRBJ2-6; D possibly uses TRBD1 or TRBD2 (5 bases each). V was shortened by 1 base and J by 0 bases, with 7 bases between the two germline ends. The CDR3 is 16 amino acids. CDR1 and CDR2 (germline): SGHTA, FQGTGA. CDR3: CASSLIGGSGANVLTF. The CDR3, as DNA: TGTGCCAGCAGCTTAATTGGGGGCTCTGGGGCCAACGTCCTGACTTTC.

The CDR3 DNA reads TGCGCCAGCAGCTTGGCGGGAGGCAGGGACACTGAAGCTTTCTTT. It codes for CASSLAGGRDTEAFF. V is TRBV5-1 and J is TRBJ1-1, with a weak D call TRBD1 (5 bases). Trimming cost V 0 bases and J 3 bases, with 12 bases left between them. This CDR3 is 15 amino acids long. CDR1 and CDR2 (germline): SGHRS, YFSETQ.

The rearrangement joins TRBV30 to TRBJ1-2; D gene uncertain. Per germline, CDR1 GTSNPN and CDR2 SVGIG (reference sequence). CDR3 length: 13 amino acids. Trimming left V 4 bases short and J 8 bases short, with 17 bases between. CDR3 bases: TGTGCCTGGACCGGTGAGTCCCCGAAAGGCTACACCTTC. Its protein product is CAWTGESPKGYTF.

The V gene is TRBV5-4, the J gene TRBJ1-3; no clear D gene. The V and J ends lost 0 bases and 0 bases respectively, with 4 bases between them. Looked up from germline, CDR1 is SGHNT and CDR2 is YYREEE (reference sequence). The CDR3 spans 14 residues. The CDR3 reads CASSLGPSGNTIYF. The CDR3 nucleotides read TGTGCCAGCAGCTTGGGGCCCTCTGGAAACACCATATATTTT.

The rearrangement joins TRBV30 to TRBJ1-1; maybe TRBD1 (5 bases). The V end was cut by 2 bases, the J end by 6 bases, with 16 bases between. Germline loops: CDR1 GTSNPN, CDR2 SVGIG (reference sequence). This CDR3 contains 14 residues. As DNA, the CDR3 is TGTGCCTGGAGTAGGGAGGGGTGGGGTGCTGAAGCTTTCTTT. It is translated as CAWSREGWGAEAFF.

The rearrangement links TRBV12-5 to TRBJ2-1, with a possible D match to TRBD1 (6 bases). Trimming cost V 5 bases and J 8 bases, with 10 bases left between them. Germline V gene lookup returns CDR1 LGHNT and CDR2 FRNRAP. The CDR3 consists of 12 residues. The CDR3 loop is CASGADRYEQFF. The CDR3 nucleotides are TGTGCTAGTGGTGCTGACAGGTATGAGCAGTTCTTC. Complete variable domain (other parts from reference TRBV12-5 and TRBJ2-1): DARVTQTPRHKVTEMGQEVTMRCQPILGHNTVFWYRQTMMQGLELLAYFRNRAPLDDSGMPKDRFSAEMPDATLATLKIQPSEPRDSAVYFCASGADRYEQFFGPGTRLTVL.

Here the CDR3 reads CASSRATGEKLFF. Written as DNA, the CDR3 is TGTGCCAGCAGCCGAGCAACAGGAGAAAAACTGTTTTTT. V is TRBV11-3 and J is TRBJ1-4, with D possibly being TRBD1 (5 bases). Deletions cut 5 bases from V and 8 bases from J, with 12 bases between. The length of the CDR3 is 13 residues. Germline V CDR1 and CDR2: SGHNT, YENEEA.

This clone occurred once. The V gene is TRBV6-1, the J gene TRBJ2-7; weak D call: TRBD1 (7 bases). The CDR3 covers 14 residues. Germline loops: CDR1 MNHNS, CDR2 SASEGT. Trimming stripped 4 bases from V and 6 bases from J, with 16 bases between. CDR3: CASSVMRQGGEQYF. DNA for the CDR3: TGTGCCAGCAGTGTAATGAGACAGGGAGGCGAGCAGTACTTC.

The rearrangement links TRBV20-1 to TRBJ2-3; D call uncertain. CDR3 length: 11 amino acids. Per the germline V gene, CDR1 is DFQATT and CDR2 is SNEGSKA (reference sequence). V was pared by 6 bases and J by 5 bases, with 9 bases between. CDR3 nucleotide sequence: TGCAGTGCCCCCCTGGGAGATACGCAGTATTTT. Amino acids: CSAPLGDTQYF.

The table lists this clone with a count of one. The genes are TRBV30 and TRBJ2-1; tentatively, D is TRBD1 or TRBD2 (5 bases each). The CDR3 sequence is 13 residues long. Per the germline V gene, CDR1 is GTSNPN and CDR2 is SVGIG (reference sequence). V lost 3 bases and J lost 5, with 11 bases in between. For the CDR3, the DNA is TGTGCCTGGAGCTGGGACGGACACAATGAGCAGTTCTTC. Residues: CAWSWDGHNEQFF. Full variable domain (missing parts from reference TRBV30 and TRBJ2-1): SQTIHQWPATLVQPVGSPLSLECTVEGTSNPNLYWYRQAAGRGLQLLFYSVGIGQISSEVPQNLSASRPQDRQFILSSKKLLLSDSGFYLCAWSWDGHNEQFFGPGTRLTVL.

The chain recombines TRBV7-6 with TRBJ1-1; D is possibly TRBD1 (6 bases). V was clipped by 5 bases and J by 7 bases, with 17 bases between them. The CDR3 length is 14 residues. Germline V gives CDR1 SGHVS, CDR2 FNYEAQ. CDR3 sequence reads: CASSPTRQAGEAFF. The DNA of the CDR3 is TGTGCCAGCAGCCCTACAAGACAGGCGGGTGAAGCTTTCTTT.

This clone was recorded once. CDR3 region: CASSLQGNIQYF. Written as DNA, the CDR3 is TGTGCCAGCAGCTTACAGGGGAACATTCAGTACTTC. The V call is TRBV5-8, the J call TRBJ2-4; TRBD1 agrees at 7 bases. The CDR3 is 12 residues long. The germline CDR1 and CDR2 sequences are SGHTS and YDEGEE. With 2 bases clipped from V and 7 bases from J, the junction kept 0 bases outside the gene matches.

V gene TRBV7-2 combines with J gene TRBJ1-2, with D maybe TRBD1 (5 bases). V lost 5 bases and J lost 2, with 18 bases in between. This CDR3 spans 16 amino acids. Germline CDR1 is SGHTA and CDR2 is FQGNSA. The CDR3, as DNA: TGTGCCAGCAGCGTATCCTACAAGGGGTCAAACTATGGCTACACCTTC. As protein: CASSVSYKGSNYGYTF.

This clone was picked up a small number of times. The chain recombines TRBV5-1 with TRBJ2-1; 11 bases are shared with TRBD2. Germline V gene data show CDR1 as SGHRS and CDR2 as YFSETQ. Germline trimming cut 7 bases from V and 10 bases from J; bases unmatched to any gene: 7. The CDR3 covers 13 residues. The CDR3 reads CASFGLAGGEQFF. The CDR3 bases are TGCGCCAGCTTCGGACTAGCGGGTGGCGAGCAGTTCTTC.